Below are 5 T cell receptor beta chains sequenced from a single sample in a study of Ad26.COV2.S vaccination and SARS-CoV-2 variants. Treatment meaning: some 20 received Ad26.COV2.S at low or high dose, single or two shots; roughly 5 received placebo; per-sample allocation not given. Day 63 following the first vaccine or placebo injection was when the samples were taken. The repertoire was sequenced with immunoSEQ multiplex PCR; TCRdb's copy has only in-frame clones and lacks some. In the table there are 380,000 or so clones, 83% of which are singletons. The specimen comprised peripheral blood, sampled in a trial of Ad26.COV2.S vaccine versus placebo. These receptors all come from a person aged 18 to 65 who received the Ad26.COV2.S COVID-19 vaccine or a placebo.

J is TRBJ1-1 and V is TRBV25-1; D is unresolved. Per the germline V gene, CDR1 is MGHDK and CDR2 is SYGVNS. Trimming left V 3 bases short and J 5 bases short, with 7 bases between. The CDR3 has 12 amino acids. CDR3 sequence reads: CASSDLGTEAFF. The CDR3 DNA is TGTGCCAGCAGTGATCTCGGGACTGAAGCTTTCTTT.

V gene TRBV5-5 combines with J gene TRBJ2-7; tentative D call: TRBD1 (5 bases). Germline V CDR1 and CDR2: SGHKS, YYEKEE (reference sequence). Deletions cut 1 base from V and 5 bases from J, with 16 bases between. The CDR3 sequence is 15 residues long. For the CDR3, the DNA is TGTGCCAGCAGCTTGAAATACCCAGGGTTCGACGAGCAGTACTTC. It is translated as CASSLKYPGFDEQYF.

CDR3 in DNA: TGTGCCAGTGGGGGGTTGGGGGGCTGGAACGAGCAGTACTTC. This gives the protein CASGGLGGWNEQYF. The chain is built from TRBV19 and TRBJ2-7; D may match TRBD1 or TRBD2 (6 bases each). Germline V gene data show CDR1 as LNHDA and CDR2 as SQIVND (reference sequence). V lost 8 bases, J lost 5 bases, and 19 bases lay in between. The CDR3 consists of 14 residues. The variable domain in full, completed from reference TRBV19 and TRBJ2-7, reads DGGITQSPKYLFRKEGQNVTLSCEQNLNHDAMYWYRQDPGQGLRLIYYSQIVNDFQKGDIAEGYSVSREKKESFPLTVTSAQKNPTAFYLCASGGLGGWNEQYFGPGTRLTVT.

This clone has a handful of counts. One end of the junction is discordant with germline, which a read error may explain. The chain carries TRBV19 and TRBJ1-4; 8 positions agree with TRBD1. The CDR3 is made up of 15 amino acids. Germline CDR1 is LNHDA and CDR2 is SQIVND (reference sequence). The chain's CDR3 is CASSSPDRENKKVFF. The CDR3 bases are TGTGCCAGTAGTTCCCCGGACAGGGAAAACAAAAAAGTGTTTTTT.

In its sample, this clone was seen once. The CDR3: CASSLMTSGVYNEQFF. DNA of the CDR3: TGCGCCAGCAGCCTCATGACTAGCGGGGTCTACAATGAGCAGTTCTTC. This sequence joins TRBV5-1 and TRBJ2-1; 11 bases align to TRBD2. Germline-derived CDR1 and CDR2 are SGHRS and YFSETQ. J lost 3 bases, V lost 4 bases, and 6 bases had no gene match. This CDR3 is 16 amino acids long. Complete variable domain (other parts from reference TRBV5-1 and TRBJ2-1): KAGVTQTPRYLIKTRGQQVTLSCSPISGHRSVSWYQQTPGQGLQFLFEYFSETQRNKGNFPGRFSGRQFSNSRSEMNVSTLELGDSALYLCASSLMTSGVYNEQFFGPGTRLTVL.